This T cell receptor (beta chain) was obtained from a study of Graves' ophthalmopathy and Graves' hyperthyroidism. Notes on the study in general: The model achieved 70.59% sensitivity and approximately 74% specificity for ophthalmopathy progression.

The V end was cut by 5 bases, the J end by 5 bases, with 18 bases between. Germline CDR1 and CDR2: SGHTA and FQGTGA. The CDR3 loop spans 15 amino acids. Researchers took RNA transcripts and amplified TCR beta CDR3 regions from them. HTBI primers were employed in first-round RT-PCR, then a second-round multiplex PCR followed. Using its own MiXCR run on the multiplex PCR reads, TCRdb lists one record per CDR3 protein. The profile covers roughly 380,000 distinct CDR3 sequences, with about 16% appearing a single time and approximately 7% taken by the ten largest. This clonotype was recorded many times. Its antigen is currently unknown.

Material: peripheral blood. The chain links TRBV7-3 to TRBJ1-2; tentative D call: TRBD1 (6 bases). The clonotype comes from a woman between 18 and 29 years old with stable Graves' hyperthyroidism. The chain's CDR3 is CASSPWGGGRYGYTF. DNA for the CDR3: TGTGCCAGCAGCCCATGGGGTGGGGGGCGTTATGGCTACACCTTC. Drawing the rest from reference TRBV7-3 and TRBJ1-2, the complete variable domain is GAGVSQTPSNKVTEKGKYVELRCDPISGHTALYWYRQSLGQGPEFLIYFQGTGAADDSGLPNDRFFAVRPEGSVSTLKIQRTERGDSAVYLCASSPWGGGRYGYTFGSGTRLTVV.